The 15 T cell receptor beta chains given below trace back to one sample, sequenced in a study of T cell repertoires in cytomegalovirus infection. In TCRdb, the reads were re-called with MiXCR into one record per CDR3 protein. The data show about 100,000 distinct CDR3 sequences, more than 20% seen once. Specimen: CD8+ T cells from PBMCs. Source of these receptors: a human donor in good health (CMV status not recorded). Some clones in this sample may be carry-over from other donors' samples.

This clonotype was seen a handful of times. The DNA for the CDR3 is TGTGCCAGCAGATTGGGCCAGGCCCTTTCCCGCTCCTACAATGAGCAGTTCTTC. Translated, it gives CASRLGQALSRSYNEQFF. V is TRBV7-6 and J is TRBJ2-1, with D uncertain. Germline-derived CDR1 and CDR2 are SGHVS and FNYEAQ. V was cut by 6 bases and J by 0 bases, with 21 bases left in between. This CDR3 is built from 18 residues.

In this sample, this clonotype turned up many times. This chain links TRBV7-2 with TRBJ2-3, with TRBD1 identical over 7 bases. Germline values: CDR1 SGHTA, CDR2 FQGNSA. This CDR3 has 17 amino acids. V was clipped by 5 bases and J by 0 bases; unmatched bases: 11. CDR3 protein: CASSLLRTGTSTDTQYF. CDR3 DNA sequence: TGTGCCAGCAGCCTCCTCAGGACAGGCACTAGCACAGATACGCAGTATTTT.

This clonotype has only a few counts. CDR3 protein: CASSPRDRAGTEAFF. CDR3 coding DNA: TGTGCCAGCAGTCCCCGGGACAGGGCGGGCACTGAAGCTTTCTTT. This chain joins TRBV6-2 or TRBV6-3 and TRBJ1-1; 9 nucleotides line up with TRBD1. Germline V CDR1 and CDR2: MNHEY, SVGEGT. This CDR3 contains 15 residues. Trimming removed 5 bases from V and 4 bases from J; junction bases left unmatched: 8.

This chain uses TRBV7-8 with TRBJ2-2; 9 nucleotides line up with TRBD1. Looked up from germline, CDR1 is SGHVS and CDR2 is FQNEAQ. The J segment lost 6 bases and the V segment lost 0 bases, leaving 8 bases of the junction unmatched. The CDR3 has 17 amino acids. CDR3 DNA sequence: TGTGCCAGCAGCTTAGCGCGGGGACAGGGTATCCCCGGGGAGCTGTTTTTT. Translating gives CASSLARGQGIPGELFF.

This clonotype was detected only a few times. The chain is built from TRBV7-9 and TRBJ1-1, with 9 bases identical to TRBD1. With 4 bases clipped from V and 4 bases from J, the junction kept 10 bases outside the gene matches. Germline-derived CDR1 and CDR2 are SEHNR and FQNEAQ (reference sequence). This CDR3 contains 16 residues. In DNA, the CDR3 is TGTGCCAGCAGCTCACCCACAGGGGGCGAGTTCACTGAAGCTTTCTTT. Translating it yields CASSSPTGGEFTEAFF.

This chain connects TRBV30 to TRBJ1-1; D is undetermined. Trimming removed 2 bases at V and 1 base at J, with 8 bases between. Germline V lookup: CDR1 GTSNPN, CDR2 SVGIG (reference sequence). The CDR3 spans 13 residues. The CDR3 bases are TGTGCCTGGAGTCAATACAAGAACACTGAAGCTTTCTTT. Its protein product is CAWSQYKNTEAFF.

This clonotype was picked up a small number of times. The genes are TRBV28 and TRBJ1-1; tentatively, D is TRBD1 (5 bases). Trimming removed 2 bases at V and 0 bases at J, with 10 bases between. Germline lookup yields CDR1 MDHEN and CDR2 SYDVKM. CDR3 length: 15 residues. CDR3 residues: CASSLPGVLNTEAFF. The DNA for the CDR3 is TGTGCCAGCAGTTTACCGGGGGTCTTGAACACTGAAGCTTTCTTT. The whole variable domain, remainder taken from reference TRBV28 and TRBJ1-1, is DVKVTQSSRYLVKRTGEKVFLECVQDMDHENMFWYRQDPGLGLRLIYFSYDVKMKEKGDIPEGYSVSREKKERFSLILESASTNQTSMYLCASSLPGVLNTEAFFGQGTRLTVV.

This clonotype has a handful of counts. This chain uses TRBV12-3 or TRBV12-4 with TRBJ1-2, with D unresolved. V was clipped by 0 bases and J by 3 bases, with 5 bases between them. CDR3 length equals 13 residues. The CDR3 DNA is TGTGCCAGCAGTTTAGCGACCCACTATGGCTACACCTTC. It encodes CASSLATHYGYTF.

This sequence joins TRBV7-3 and TRBJ2-1; the match to TRBD1 covers 7 bases. CDR3 size: 14 residues. After removal of 5 bases from V and 6 bases from J, the junction contained 7 bases not matched to a gene. From germline, CDR1 is SGHTA and CDR2 FQGTGA. CDR3 sequence reads: CASSPTGAGNEQFF. CDR3 in DNA: TGTGCCAGCAGCCCTACAGGGGCCGGCAATGAGCAGTTCTTC.

CDR3 bases: TGTGCCAGCAGTAAGCGGGAGACTCAAGAGACCCAGTACTTC. Translating it yields CASSKRETQETQYF. The chain joins TRBV27 to TRBJ2-5; 8 bases are a match to TRBD2. With 5 bases clipped from V and 2 bases from J, the junction kept 4 bases outside the gene matches. Germline CDR1 and CDR2: MNHEY and SMNVEV (reference sequence). The length of the CDR3 is 14 residues.

This clonotype was detected many times. This sequence joins TRBV6-6 and TRBJ2-3, with 12 bases lining up with TRBD1. The CDR3 contains 17 residues. Per the germline V gene, CDR1 is MNHNY and CDR2 is SVGAGI (reference sequence). V lost 1 base to trimming and J lost 3 bases; unmatched junction nucleotides: 5. Written as DNA, the CDR3 is TGTGCCAGCAGTTACTTAGGGACAGGGGGCTCAACAGATACGCAGTATTTT. This encodes CASSYLGTGGSTDTQYF.

This clonotype has a count of ten or more. V and J are TRBV28 and TRBJ1-5; D gene ambiguous. The ends were cut back, 3 bases at V and 0 bases at J, with 9 bases in the middle. The CDR3 runs to 15 residues. Looked up from germline, CDR1 is MDHEN and CDR2 is SYDVKM. The CDR3 DNA is TGTGCCAGCAGTTTGCCAGGCCATAGCAATCAGCCCCAGCATTTT. Its translation is CASSLPGHSNQPQHF.

The V gene is TRBV29-1, the J gene TRBJ1-2; 7 nucleotides match TRBD1. V dropped 6 bases and J dropped 0; count of bases not matched to a gene: 7. Germline V gives CDR1 SQVTM, CDR2 ANQGSEA. This CDR3 is built from 14 residues. CDR3 sequence reads: CSVPDRLANYGYTF. As DNA, the CDR3 is TGCAGCGTACCGGACAGGCTAGCTAACTATGGCTACACCTTC.

A few counts support this clonotype. The V call is TRBV19, the J call TRBJ1-5; D not resolved. V was clipped by 6 bases and J by 6 bases, with 12 bases between them. CDR1 is LNHDA and CDR2 is SQIVND in the germline V gene (reference sequence). CDR3 length: 13 residues. This chain's CDR3 is CASRERQGQPQHF. The CDR3 nucleotides read TGTGCCAGTAGGGAAAGGCAAGGTCAGCCCCAGCATTTT.

This clonotype showed up just a few times. The chain joins TRBV10-3 to TRBJ2-1; TRBD1 matches 10 bases. J lost 7 bases, V lost 3 bases, and 9 bases had no gene match. There are 16 residues in the CDR3. Per the germline V gene, CDR1 is ENHRY and CDR2 is SYGVKD. CDR3 sequence (DNA): TGTGCCATCAGTGAAAAGGACAGGGGGATTGGAAATGAGCAGTTCTTC. It yields the protein CAISEKDRGIGNEQFF.